This TCR beta chain derives from a study of radiation and T cells in renal cell carcinoma. Background on the study: Nephrectomy followed 15 Gy stereotactic body radiation by 4 weeks. Study results and limitations: In blood, top tumor clones expanded by 2 weeks, shrinking by 4.

Time point given: blood 2 weeks post-SBRT. Treatment meaning: 15 Gy SBRT to primary tumor, nephrectomy 4 weeks later. For this clone: Its antigen is still unknown.

This table comes from immunoSEQ multiplex PCR, and its TCRdb copy is limited to in-frame clones, with some not included. This table has 100,000 to 150,000 clones, approximately 85% appearing once. CDR1 is LGHNA, CDR2 YNFKEQ, per germline. This CDR3 comprises 15 residues. V shed 0 bases and J shed 2 bases, with 7 bases lying between them. Source: blood, taken from a patient whose treatment included radiotherapy and nephrectomy. The gene calls are TRBV4-2 and TRBJ2-2; no firm D call. The TCR originated in a man aged 50-59 years with renal cell carcinoma. In nucleotides, the CDR3 is TGTGCCAGCAGCCAAGATTTTGGAAACACCGGGGAGCTGTTTTTT. Translated, it gives CASSQDFGNTGELFF.